This T cell receptor beta chain was recorded in a study of glioma-infiltrating T cells after dendritic cell vaccination. Clones were sequenced by immunoSEQ multiplex PCR, and TCRdb holds only the in-frame ones, with some missing. Of approximately 85,000 clones in the sample, 85% were seen once. Described time point: after dendritic cell vaccination, including at tumor progression/relapse. V lost 6 bases to trimming and J lost 4 bases; unmatched junction nucleotides: 2. This CDR3 region has 13 residues. Germline V CDR1 and CDR2: MNHNY, SVGAGI (reference sequence). The sequences come from blood, collected after dendritic cell vaccination. The receptor's source is a human donor with glioblastoma. The rearrangement uses TRBV6-6 and TRBJ2-7; 11 bases align to TRBD1. The CDR3 spells CASRRDRGYEQYF. The CDR3, as DNA: TGTGCCAGCAGGAGGGACAGGGGGTACGAGCAGTACTTC.